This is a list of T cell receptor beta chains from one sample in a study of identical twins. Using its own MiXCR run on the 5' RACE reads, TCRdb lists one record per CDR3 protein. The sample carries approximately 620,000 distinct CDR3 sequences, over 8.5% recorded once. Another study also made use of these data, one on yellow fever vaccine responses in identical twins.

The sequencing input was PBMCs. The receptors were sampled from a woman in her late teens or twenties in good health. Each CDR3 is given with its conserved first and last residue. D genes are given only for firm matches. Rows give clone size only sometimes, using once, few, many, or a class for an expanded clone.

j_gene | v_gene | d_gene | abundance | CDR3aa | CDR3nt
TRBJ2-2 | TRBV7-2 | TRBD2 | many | CASSSGLAGALGELFF | TGTGCCAGCAGCTCGGGACTAGCGGGAGCTCTCGGGGAGCTGTTTTTT
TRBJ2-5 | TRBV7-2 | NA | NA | CASSRRRGETQYF | TGTGCCAGCAGCCGGAGGAGGGGGGAGACCCAGTACTTC
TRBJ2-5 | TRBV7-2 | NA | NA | CASLRPPYFQETQYF | TGTGCCAGCCTCAGACCGCCGTATTTCCAAGAGACCCAGTACTTC
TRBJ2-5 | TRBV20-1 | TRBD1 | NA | CSASKGTAQETQYF | TGCAGTGCTAGTAAAGGGACAGCCCAAGAGACCCAGTACTTC
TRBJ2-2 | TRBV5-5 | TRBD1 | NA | CASSFGDRGFTGELFF | TGTGCCAGCAGCTTTGGGGACAGGGGATTTACCGGGGAGCTGTTTTTT
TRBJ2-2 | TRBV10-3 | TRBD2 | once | CAFSPGLAGFANTGELFF | TGTGCCTTCAGTCCGGGACTAGCGGGGTTCGCGAACACCGGGGAGCTGTTTTTT
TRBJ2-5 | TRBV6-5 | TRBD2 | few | CASSYEGLAGRLGETQYF | TGTGCCAGCAGTTACGAGGGACTAGCGGGGAGGCTAGGGGAGACCCAGTACTTC
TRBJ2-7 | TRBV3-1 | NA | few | CASSQDLGLLNPYEQYF | TGTGCCAGCAGCCAAGATTTGGGACTCCTTAACCCCTACGAGCAGTACTTC
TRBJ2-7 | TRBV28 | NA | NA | CASSAQGPTYEQYF | TGTGCCAGCAGCGCCCAGGGACCCACCTACGAGCAGTACTTC
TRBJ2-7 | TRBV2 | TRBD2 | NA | CASSARREAAYEQYF | TGTGCCAGCAGTGCTAGGCGGGAGGCTGCCTACGAGCAGTACTTC
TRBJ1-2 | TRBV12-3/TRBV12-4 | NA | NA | CASSLEVGYGYTF | TGTGCCAGCAGTTTAGAGGTGGGCTATGGCTACACCTTC
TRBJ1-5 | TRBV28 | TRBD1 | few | CASSPRRDRVKVDQPQHF | TGTGCCAGCAGTCCGAGAAGAGACAGGGTGAAGGTCGATCAGCCCCAGCATTTT
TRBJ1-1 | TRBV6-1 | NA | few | CASSEGAKLAFF | TGTGCCAGCAGTGAAGGGGCGAAACTGGCTTTCTTT
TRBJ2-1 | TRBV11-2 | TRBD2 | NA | CASRGGSKYEQFF | TGTGCCAGCAGGGGCGGGAGTAAGTATGAGCAGTTCTTC
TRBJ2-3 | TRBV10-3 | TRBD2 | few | CAISALAGGSTDTQYF | TGTGCCATCAGTGCCCTAGCGGGGGGGAGCACAGATACGCAGTATTTT
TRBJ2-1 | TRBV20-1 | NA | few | CSARAEGGPYNEQFF | TGCAGTGCTAGAGCGGAAGGAGGACCCTACAATGAGCAGTTCTTC
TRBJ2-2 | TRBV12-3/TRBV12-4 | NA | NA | CATSYFPGELFF | TGTGCCACCAGTTACTTTCCCGGGGAGCTGTTTTTT
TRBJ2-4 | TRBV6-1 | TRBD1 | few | CASRGTGGPTGAKNIQYF | TGTGCCAGCAGGGGGACAGGGGGCCCCACGGGGGCCAAAAACATTCAGTACTTC
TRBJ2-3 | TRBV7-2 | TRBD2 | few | CASSKDSGLSTDTQYF | TGTGCCAGCAGCAAAGATAGCGGGCTGAGCACAGATACGCAGTATTTT
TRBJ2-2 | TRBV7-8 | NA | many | CASSAPAGELFF | TGTGCCAGCAGCGCCCCTGCCGGGGAGCTGTTTTTT
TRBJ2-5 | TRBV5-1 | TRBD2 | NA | CASSSASGGARGETQYF | TGCGCCAGCAGCTCGGCTTCCGGGGGGGCTCGAGGAGAGACCCAGTACTTC
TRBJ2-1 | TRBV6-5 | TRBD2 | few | CASSYSASGVFYNEQFF | TGTGCCAGCAGTTACTCTGCTAGCGGGGTATTTTACAATGAGCAGTTCTTC
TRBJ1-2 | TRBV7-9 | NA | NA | CASSLSSERRTF | TGTGCCAGCAGCTTATCGTCAGAGAGAAGGACCTTC
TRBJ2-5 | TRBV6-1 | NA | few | CASTDRSPYQETQYF | TGTGCCAGCACCGACAGGAGCCCGTACCAAGAGACCCAGTACTTC
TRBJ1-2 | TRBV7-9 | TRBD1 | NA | CASSLGAGGDGYTF | TGTGCCAGCAGCTTAGGGGCAGGGGGAGATGGCTACACCTTC
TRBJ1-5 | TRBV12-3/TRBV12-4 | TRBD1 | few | CASSLGQYQPQHF | TGTGCCAGCAGTTTGGGACAGTATCAGCCCCAGCATTTT
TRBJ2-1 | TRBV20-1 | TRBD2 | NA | CSLRRTSSYNEQFF | TGCAGTCTTAGAAGGACTAGCTCCTACAATGAGCAGTTCTTC
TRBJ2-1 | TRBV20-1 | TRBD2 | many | CSANPDPGLAGGNEQFF | TGCAGTGCAAATCCGGACCCGGGACTAGCGGGTGGAAATGAGCAGTTCTTC
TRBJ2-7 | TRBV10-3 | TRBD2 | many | CAIRTSGGSYEQYF | TGTGCCATCAGAACTAGCGGGGGATCCTACGAGCAGTACTTC
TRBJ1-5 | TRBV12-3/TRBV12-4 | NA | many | CASSPFRDVGQPQHF | TGTGCCAGCAGCCCCTTCAGGGATGTAGGTCAGCCCCAGCATTTT
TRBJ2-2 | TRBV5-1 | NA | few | CASSLAVAGARTPGSCFF | NA
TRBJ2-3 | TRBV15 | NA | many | CATSRDGSSTDTQYF | TGTGCCACCAGCAGAGATGGGTCTAGCACAGATACGCAGTATTTT
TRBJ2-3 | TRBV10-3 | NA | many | CAISERGADTDTQYF | TGTGCCATCAGTGAACGGGGTGCGGACACAGATACGCAGTATTTT
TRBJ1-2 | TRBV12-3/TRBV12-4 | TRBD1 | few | CASSSRTGINYGYTF | TGTGCCAGCAGCTCACGGACAGGGATCAACTATGGCTACACCTTC
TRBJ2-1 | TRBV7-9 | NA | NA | CASSSSGKGAHNEQFF | TGTGCCAGCAGCTCCTCCGGGAAGGGCGCCCACAATGAGCAGTTCTTC
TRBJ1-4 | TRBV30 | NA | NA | CAWSDFGEKLFF | TGTGCCTGGAGTGACTTTGGTGAAAAACTGTTTTTT
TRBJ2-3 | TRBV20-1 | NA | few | CSAASNLDRGDTQYF | TGCAGTGCCGCTAGTAACCTGGATAGAGGGGATACGCAGTATTTT
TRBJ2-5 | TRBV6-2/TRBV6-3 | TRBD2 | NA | CASSSSGTTLQETQYF | TGTGCCAGCAGCTCCTCCGGGACTACCCTCCAAGAGACCCAGTACTTC
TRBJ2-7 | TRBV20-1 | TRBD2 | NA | CSVQGLAGGVNEQYF | TGCAGTGTTCAGGGACTAGCGGGAGGGGTGAACGAGCAGTACTTC
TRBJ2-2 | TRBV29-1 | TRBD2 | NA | CSAGGLAGRGELFF | TGCAGCGCAGGTGGACTAGCTGGGCGCGGGGAGCTGTTTTTT
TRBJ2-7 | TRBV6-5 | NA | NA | CASSYSTDRTYEQYF | TGTGCCAGCAGTTACTCAACGGATCGGACTTACGAGCAGTACTTC
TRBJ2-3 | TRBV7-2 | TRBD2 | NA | CASSLVEREGTDTQYF | TGTGCCAGCAGCTTAGTCGAGCGGGAGGGCACAGATACGCAGTATTTT
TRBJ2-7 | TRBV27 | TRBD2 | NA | CASSSIETSLDAEQYF | TGTGCCAGCAGTTCGATAGAGACTAGCCTGGACGCGGAGCAGTACTTC
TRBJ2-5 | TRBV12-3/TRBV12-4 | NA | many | CASSSRATRGETQYF | TGTGCCAGCAGTTCCAGAGCAACCAGGGGAGAGACCCAGTACTTC
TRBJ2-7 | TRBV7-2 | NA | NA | CASSAGTLSSYEQYF | TGTGCCAGCAGCGCCGGGACATTGAGCTCCTACGAGCAGTACTTC
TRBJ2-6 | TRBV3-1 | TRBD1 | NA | CASSRLTGTENPSSGANVLTF | TGTGCCAGCAGCCGATTGACAGGGACCGAAAATCCTAGCTCTGGGGCCAACGTCCTGACTTTC
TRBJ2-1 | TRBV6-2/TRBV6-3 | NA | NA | CASNLDTLNNEQFF | TGTGCCAGCAACTTAGACACCCTCAACAATGAGCAGTTCTTC
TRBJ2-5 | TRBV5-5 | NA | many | CASSLTKFNRDEETQYF | TGTGCCAGCAGCTTGACGAAATTTAACCGGGACGAAGAGACCCAGTACTTC
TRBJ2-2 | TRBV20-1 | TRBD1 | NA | CSARKGAGYTGELFF | TGCAGTGCTAGAAAGGGGGCTGGATACACCGGGGAGCTGTTTTTT
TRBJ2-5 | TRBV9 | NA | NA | CASNREGAASPLDQYF | TGTGCCAGCAACCGAGAAGGGGCGGCTTCCCCATTAGACCAGTACTTC
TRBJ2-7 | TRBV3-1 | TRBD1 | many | CASRSGQGAHYF | TGTGCCAGCAGATCCGGACAGGGGGCTCACTACTTC
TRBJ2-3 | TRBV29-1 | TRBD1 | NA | CSVSRGQGSTDTQYF | TGCAGCGTTTCTAGGGGGCAGGGCAGCACAGATACGCAGTATTTT
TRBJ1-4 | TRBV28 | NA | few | CASRTEGSNEKLFF | TGTGCCAGCAGAACGGAAGGGTCTAATGAAAAACTGTTTTTT
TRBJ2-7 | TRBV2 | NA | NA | CASRGTVDEQYF | TGTGCCAGCAGGGGGACTGTCGACGAGCAGTACTTC
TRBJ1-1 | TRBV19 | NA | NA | CVITRGREAFF | TGTGTCATTACCCGGGGTCGCGAAGCTTTCTTT
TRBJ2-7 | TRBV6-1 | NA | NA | CASSEGEGRIYEQYF | TGTGCCAGCAGTGAGGGAGAGGGACGGATCTACGAGCAGTACTTC
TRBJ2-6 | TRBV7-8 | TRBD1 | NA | CASSLSRGQGPSGANVLTF | TGTGCCAGCAGCTTATCACGGGGACAGGGGCCCTCTGGGGCCAACGTCCTGACTTTC
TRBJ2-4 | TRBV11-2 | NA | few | CASGWERVAKNIQYF | TGTGCCAGCGGATGGGAGCGTGTAGCCAAAAACATTCAGTACTTC